The entry that follows covers one T cell receptor (beta chain) sequence. Its antigen remains undetermined. The record has no base qualities; no much larger clone is one base away. CDR1 is given as MDHEN and CDR2 as SYDVKM, both from the germline V gene. The CDR3 numbers 16 residues from cysteine through phenylalanine. Only the CDR3 DNA is retained, 48 bases long and in frame from the first base. V loses 1 base, J loses 11 bases, and the germline ends lie 18 bases apart. This sample stems from a study of memory CD4+ T cells and cytomegalovirus serostatus (dated by TCRdb to between 2018 and 2021). At the level of the whole study: The cohort included roughly 33 healthy adults from Belgium, of whom 9 were CMV seropositive and 24 were CMV seronegative. CD4+ memory TCRbeta repertoires of a Belgian cohort with known cytomegalovirus serostatus were sequenced in order to replicate a published TCR-based CMV serostatus classifier. Broader findings and caveats from the paper: The results were interpreted as suggesting that the CMV-associated TCR signature is mostly present in the CD4+ memory repertoire. Of fewer than 200 previously reported CMV-associated TCRbeta sequences, approximately 70 appeared in the CD4+ memory repertoires, each in one to five individuals. On the Belgian cohort, the classifier built on the original framework reached a median bootstrapped AUC of around 0.96, with a 95% CI of 0.76-1.00. Unlike the original study, which covered naive and memory CD4+ and CD8+ populations, the Belgian study sequenced only CD4+CD45RO+ memory cells. For CMV serostatus prediction, a median bootstrapped AUC of about 0.95 was reached with the original framework, and a median bootstrapped AUC of approximately 0.92 was reached with a US-trained random forest.

The Quick-DNA Microprep Kit was used to extract genomic DNA from the sorted cells. Amplification of TCRbeta DNA was done with the immunoSEQ hsTCRbeta kit, following the protocol from the manufacturer. An Illumina MiSeq instrument was used to sequence the TCRbeta libraries. The authors processed their data as follows. Once out-of-frame sequences had been removed, 2,204,828 distinct TCRbeta sequences were left, which works out to an average of approximately 70,000 per individual. Two values were used to score each individual: the count of about 160 previously reported CMV-associated TCRbeta sequences and the total count of productive distinct TCRbeta sequences. A beta-binomial model was reimplemented in Python, and scikit-learn random forests with default parameters were trained on US cohort data. Classifier performance on the Belgian cohort was reported as the median AUC with percentile confidence intervals calculated over 10,000 bootstrap iterations. TCRdb took this table from immuneACCESS and kept in-frame rearrangements with V and J called. Such tables lack part of the clones; where checked against another copy, unresolved V genes explain under half of the gap, and the rest is unexplained. V and J calls and clone size are as listed in that table; D and trimming were resolved from the DNA. The sample yields just under 95,000 clones; 80% were counted once. About 4% of the sample is in the top ten clones.

A FACSAria II was used to sort memory CD4+ T cells, defined as single viable CD3+CD4+CD8-CD45RO+ cells. CMV serostatus was determined with a Roche Elecsys assay detecting serum IgG against CMV pp150, pp28, p38 and p52. Once the samples were thawed, total CD4+ T cells were enriched through positive selection using CD4 magnetic microbeads. The samples came from a separate study whose specific focus was interrogating the CD4+ T cell memory repertoire. Following standard operating procedures, peripheral blood mononuclear cells were isolated and cryopreserved, while serum was kept at -80 degrees C. The staining used CD3-PerCP (BW264/56), CD4-APC (RPA-T4), CD45RO-PE (UCHT1) and CD8-Pacific Orange (3B5) antibodies, and Sytox blue was used to exclude non-viable cells.

This TCR was sampled from an adult in good health and CMV-seropositive. In this chain, TRBV28 is recombined with TRBJ1-6; the D gene is possibly TRBD1, with 5 bases matching. Sequenced input: memory CD4+ T cells from blood. The DNA reads TGTGCCAGCAGTTTATTCGTGCGACAGTCCCCTCCACCCCTCCACTTT. Its translation reads: CASSLFVRQSPPPLHF.